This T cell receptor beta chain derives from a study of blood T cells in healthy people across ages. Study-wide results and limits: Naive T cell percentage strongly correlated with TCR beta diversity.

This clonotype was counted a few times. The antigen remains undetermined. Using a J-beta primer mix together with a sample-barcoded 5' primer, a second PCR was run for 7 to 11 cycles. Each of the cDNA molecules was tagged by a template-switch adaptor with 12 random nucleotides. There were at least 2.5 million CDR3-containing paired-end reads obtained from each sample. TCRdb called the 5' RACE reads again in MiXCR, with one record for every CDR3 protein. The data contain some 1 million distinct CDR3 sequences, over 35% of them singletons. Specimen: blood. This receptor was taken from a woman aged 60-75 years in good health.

The CDR3 sequence: CSATGLAGDHGYNEQFF. The CDR3 region has the DNA TGCAGTGCTACGGGACTAGCGGGAGATCATGGTTACAATGAGCAGTTCTTC. The gene calls are TRBV20-1 and TRBJ2-1, with 14 bases fitting TRBD2. CDR1 DFQATT and CDR2 SNEGSKA come from the germline V gene (reference sequence). Losses at the gene ends were 4 bases for V and 4 bases for J; bases not matched to a gene: 9. This CDR3 is built from 17 residues.